This T cell receptor beta chain was documented in a study of OX40 agonist ivuxolimab in advanced cancers. Study findings and constraints: Among the nonresponders, some also had low normalized T-cell clonal expansion. Relative to CD4+, CD8+ T cells held more expanded clones on average.

Patients were ruled out by autoimmune disease history or systemic immunosuppression. The protocol was immunoSEQ multiplex PCR, while the TCRdb copy is restricted to in-frame clones and leaves out a portion. Of about 94,000 clones in the sample, approximately 95% were seen once. Germline CDR1 LNHDA, CDR2 SQIVND (reference sequence). The V segment lost 5 bases and the J segment 4 bases; nucleotides outside the gene matches: 5. The CDR3 runs 15 residues. Turning to this clone: Its antigen is unknown.

The sequencing used CD4+ or CD8+ T cells sorted from blood, collected in a trial of the OX40 agonist ivuxolimab. The genes are TRBV19 and TRBJ1-5, with TRBD1 matching 10 bases. The sequence was collected from an adult with an advanced solid tumor such as melanoma, head and neck, liver or kidney cancer. CDR3 residues: CASSPRTGGNQPQHF. The CDR3 bases are TGTGCCAGTAGTCCAAGGACAGGGGGGAATCAGCCCCAGCATTTT. The whole variable domain, remainder taken from reference TRBV19 and TRBJ1-5, is DGGITQSPKYLFRKEGQNVTLSCEQNLNHDAMYWYRQDPGQGLRLIYYSQIVNDFQKGDIAEGYSVSREKKESFPLTVTSAQKNPTAFYLCASSPRTGGNQPQHFGDGTRLSIL.